One and the same sample provided the 15 T cell receptor beta chains below, sequenced in a study of tumor-infiltrating lymphocytes in primary liver carcinoma. The input was around 500 ng total RNA; TCR beta cDNA was made from it with a constant-region primer. Modified slightly, ARM-PCR produced TCR beta libraries over three nested multiplex PCR rounds. PCR rounds one and two used TRBV1-TRBV30 forward primers with a C-beta reverse primer for 9 to 10 cycles each. MiXCR, applied by TCRdb to the multiplex PCR reads, yields one record per CDR3 protein. The repertoire includes 150,000 to 200,000 distinct CDR3 sequences, about 61% of them detected once, and approximately 7% sits in the top ten. Blood RNA was derived from unsorted whole blood, and germline DNA was extracted too. Sequencing was carried out using peripheral blood. The receptors derive from a woman in her sixties or seventies with primary liver carcinoma and hepatitis B virus infection.

This chain joins TRBV5-1 and TRBJ2-1; D not resolved. V was trimmed by 4 bases and J by 6 bases, leaving 14 bases between them. The CDR3 length is 14 residues. The V gene's germline CDR1 is SGHRS and CDR2 YFSETQ. This CDR3 is CASSRLNSLNEQFF. Written as DNA, the CDR3 is TGCGCCAGCAGCCGACTCAATAGTCTCAATGAGCAGTTCTTC.

The gene calls are TRBV6-1 and TRBJ2-7, with D possibly matching TRBD2 (6 bases). V lost 5 bases to trimming and J lost 4 bases, with 15 bases between them. The germline gives CDR1 MNHNS, CDR2 SASEGT. The CDR3 is 14 amino acids. The CDR3 DNA follows: TGTGCCAGCAGTTGGCCTATCGGGAGATACGAGCAGTACTTC. As protein: CASSWPIGRYEQYF.

Concerning this clonotype: This may stem from a read error, because a much larger clone lies one nucleotide away. V usage is TRBV6-1 and J usage is TRBJ1-5, with D possibly matching TRBD1 (6 bases). The V gene's germline CDR1 is MNHNS and CDR2 SASEGT. This CDR3 is built from 13 residues. The CDR3 loop is CASRKGGYQPHHF. CDR3 coding DNA: TGTGCCAGCAGAAAAGGGGGATATCAGCCCCATCATTTT.

This clonotype was seen at least ten times. The V call is TRBV12-3 or TRBV12-4, the J call TRBJ2-4, with D maybe TRBD2 (5 bases). This CDR3 spans 13 amino acids. The V end lost 6 bases, the J end lost 8 bases, and 14 bases lay between the germline ends. The CDR3 region has the DNA TGTGCCAGCAGCCCGGTAAGGCGGGACATTCAGTACTTC. It translates to CASSPVRRDIQYF.

This clonotype came up many times. The chain combines TRBV11-2 with TRBJ2-1; 7 bases are a match to TRBD2. The CDR3 covers 15 residues. CDR1 and CDR2 from the germline V gene are SGHAT and FQNNGV. V dropped 5 bases and J dropped 5; count of bases not matched to a gene: 9. The CDR3 spells CASSRPAGLNNEQFF. Written as DNA, the CDR3 is TGTGCCAGCAGCCGCCCAGCGGGACTGAACAATGAGCAGTTCTTC.

Regarding this clonotype: Germline is not matched at one junction end, which may reflect a read error. This chain links TRBV6-6 with TRBJ2-7, with 7 bases aligning to TRBD2. Per the germline V gene, CDR1 is MNHNY and CDR2 is SVGAGI (reference sequence). The CDR3 spans 15 residues. The CDR3 DNA reads as TGTGCTAGCAGTTGCTCTGGGAGGGAAGACTACGAGCAGTATTTC. Translating gives CASSCSGREDYEQYF.

The V and J genes are TRBV5-4 and TRBJ1-1; no firm D call. The CDR3 has 16 residues. Trimming removed 4 bases at V and 5 bases at J, with 21 bases between. CDR1 and CDR2 from the germline V gene are SGHNT and YYREEE (reference sequence). The CDR3 DNA reads as TGTGCCAGCAGCCCCCCCCCGCGGGGTCTGGGAACTGAAGCTTTCTTT. This encodes CASSPPPRGLGTEAFF.

In the case of this clonotype: The germline gene is not matched at one end of the junction; a read error may be the cause. As DNA, the CDR3 is TGTGCCAGCAGCTTAGGACCTAATATCCCGACTAGCGGGAGATTTTCCGCCAATGGGCAGTTCTTC. Translated, it gives CASSLGPNIPTSGRFSANGQFF. The rearrangement links TRBV11-1 to TRBJ2-1; 12 positions agree with TRBD2. Germline values: CDR1 SGHAT, CDR2 FQDESV (reference sequence). The CDR3 has 22 residues.

As to this clonotype: This could be a read error, since a much larger clone is one nucleotide away. The V and J genes are TRBV14 and TRBJ2-3; D remains unclear. Germline loops: CDR1 SGHDN, CDR2 FVKESK. The CDR3 contains 12 residues. Trimming pared 0 bases from V and 8 bases from J, leaving 6 bases between. The CDR3 DNA reads TGTGCCAGCAGCCAAGAAGGGCTTACGCAGTATTTT. Its protein product is CASSQEGLTQYF.

Concerning this clonotype: Relative to the germline gene, one junction end is altered; a read error may explain this. The chain carries TRBV5-6 and TRBJ2-7, with a weak D call TRBD1 (6 bases). CDR1 SGHDT and CDR2 YYEEEE come from the germline V gene. This CDR3 contains 17 residues. Written as DNA, the CDR3 is TGTGTCAGCAGCTTGGGCCCCAGGGGACACACTACCTACGAGCAGTACTTC. As protein: CVSSLGPRGHTTYEQYF.

In the case of this clonotype: Here the CDR3 omits its conserved ending phenylalanine or tryptophan, so a read error is the likely source. J is TRBJ1-6 and V is TRBV12-3 or TRBV12-4; tentatively, D is TRBD1 (6 bases). The CDR3 consists of 14 residues. The CDR3 region has the DNA TGTGTCAGCAGATACAGGGTTGGTAATTCACCCCTCCACTCT. It translates to CVSRYRVGNSPLHS.

The chain recombines TRBV4-1 with TRBJ1-1; no clear D gene. This CDR3 comprises 17 residues. V lost 1 base, J lost 0 bases, and 15 bases lay in between. The germline V gene has CDR1 MGHRA and CDR2 YSYEKL. The CDR3 nucleotides read TGCGCCAGCAGCCAAGGCCAACGGAGAGCCTTGAACACTGAAGCTTTCTTT. Translating gives CASSQGQRRALNTEAFF.

Points on this clonotype: At one end the junction does not follow the germline gene, possibly because of a read error. The rearrangement links TRBV6-1 to TRBJ2-1; 10 bases fit TRBD2. Per germline, CDR1 MNHNS and CDR2 SASEGT. The CDR3 spans 13 residues. The CDR3 nucleotides are TGTGCCACAATTGGACTAGCGGTGACCCAGCACTTCTTC. Its protein product is CATIGLAVTQHFF.

In the case of this clonotype: The missing conserved phenylalanine or tryptophan at the end of this CDR3 makes a read error likely. The genes are TRBV11-2 and TRBJ2-1; the D gene could be TRBD1 or TRBD2 (5 bases each). This CDR3 is built from 20 residues. Trimming left V 0 bases short and J 0 bases short, with 21 bases between. Germline lookup yields CDR1 SGHAT and CDR2 FQNNGV. CDR3 nucleotide sequence: TGTGCCAGCAGCTTAGATGCCTTCATGGGGGAGTGGAGCTCCTACAATGAGCAGTTCTTA. It translates to CASSLDAFMGEWSSYNEQFL.

J is TRBJ2-5 and V is TRBV2; 8 positions agree with TRBD1. Germline lookup yields CDR1 SNHLY and CDR2 FYNNEI. The J segment lost 7 bases and the V segment lost 2 bases, leaving 9 bases of the junction unmatched. The CDR3 has 15 residues. DNA of the CDR3: TGTGCCAGCAGTGAAACTCCGGACAGGGTAGCGACCCAGTACTTC. It specifies CASSETPDRVATQYF.